These 6 T cell receptor beta chains were sequenced from one sample in a study of blood T cell repertoires in COVID-19. The protocol was immunoSEQ multiplex PCR, while the TCRdb copy is restricted to in-frame clones and leaves out a portion. The table records over 200,000 clones, about 85% of them present only once. The sequencing sample was made of peripheral blood. The receptor set was obtained from a man aged 55 to 70 who had recovered from COVID-19.

This clone was found once. The V call is TRBV10-3, the J call TRBJ2-1; D might be TRBD1 (5 bases). V lost 3 bases to trimming and J lost 7 bases, with 13 bases between them. The CDR3 runs 14 residues. Germline lookup yields CDR1 ENHRY and CDR2 SYGVKD. CDR3 DNA: TGTGCCATCAGTGATGGAAGGGGTCGGAATGAGCAGTTCTTC. It encodes CAISDGRGRNEQFF.

The V and J genes are TRBV3-1 (or the pseudogene TRBV3-2) and TRBJ2-2, with TRBD1 identical over 7 bases. CDR1 and CDR2 from the germline V gene are LGHDT and YNNKEL (reference sequence). V shed 8 bases, J shed 0 bases, and the junction held 6 bases outside the gene matches. This CDR3 spans 15 amino acids. The CDR3, as DNA: TGTGCCAGCGGACAGGCCCTCGCGAACACCGGGGAGCTGTTTTTT. This encodes CASGQALANTGELFF.

This chain links TRBV11-2 with TRBJ1-6; possible D gene TRBD1, 5 bases. CDR3 size: 17 residues. The V gene's germline CDR1 is SGHAT and CDR2 FQNNGV. Trimming removed 4 bases at V and 5 bases at J, with 18 bases between. The CDR3 reads CASSYRLGGLHNSPLHF. DNA of the CDR3: TGTGCCAGCAGCTACCGTTTGGGGGGGTTACATAATTCACCCCTCCACTTT.

V and J are TRBV11-2 and TRBJ1-1; a weak D match, TRBD1 (5 bases). Germline V gene data show CDR1 as SGHAT and CDR2 as FQNNGV. This CDR3 spans 15 amino acids. Trimming took off 1 base at V and 1 base at J, with 10 bases between the two ends. The CDR3 reads CASSLARTGNTEAFF. CDR3 bases: TGTGCCAGCAGCTTAGCCCGAACAGGGAACACTGAAGCTTTCTTT.

The rearrangement joins TRBV6-5 to TRBJ1-1, with 7 bases that match TRBD1. The V gene's germline CDR1 is MNHEY and CDR2 SVGAGI. J lost 1 base, V lost 5 bases, and 7 bases had no gene match. The CDR3 is made up of 15 amino acids. The CDR3 loop is CASSPPTGWNTEAFF. Written as DNA, the CDR3 is TGTGCCAGCAGTCCGCCGACAGGGTGGAACACTGAAGCTTTCTTT.

The chain joins TRBV18 to TRBJ2-7; 8 nucleotides align to TRBD2. V dropped 4 bases and J dropped 3; count of bases not matched to a gene: 2. The CDR3 is made up of 13 amino acids. Germline V lookup: CDR1 KGHSH, CDR2 LQKENI. The CDR3 region is CASSLGLDYEQYF. CDR3 nucleotide sequence: TGTGCCAGCTCACTGGGACTAGACTACGAGCAGTACTTC.